This paragraph covers one TCR beta chain sequence. Antigen specificity is unknown. The authors extracted RNA and reverse transcribed it into cDNA as the sequencing template. Generated by immunoSEQ multiplex PCR, the TCRdb table keeps only in-frame clones and is missing some. This sample has over 150,000 clones, with less than 70% found just once. The record originates from a study of CD8+ T cells in alopecia areata. Study outcomes and limitations: More clonal than normal scalp was lesional scalp, particularly alopecia totalis/universalis.

The germline gives CDR1 LGHNA, CDR2 YNFKEQ. Trimming removed 1 base from V and 6 bases from J; junction bases left unmatched: 3. This CDR3 is 15 amino acids long. Noted treatment: oral pan-JAK inhibitor, 5-10 mg twice daily. The V gene is TRBV4-2, the J gene TRBJ1-6; 7 nucleotides match TRBD1. The starting material was CD4+ T cells sorted from blood, obtained at week 24, from a patient treated with tofacitinib. The TCR was taken from a human donor with alopecia areata. CDR3 sequence reads: CASSQVGTANSPLHF. CDR3 coding DNA: TGTGCCAGCAGCCAAGTTGGGACAGCTAATTCACCCCTCCACTTT.